These 14 T cell receptor beta chains originate from one sample sequenced in a study of T cell changes during pregnancy in multiple sclerosis. The assay was immunoSEQ multiplex PCR, and TCRdb's table has in-frame clones only and misses some. The table has 40,000 to 45,000 clones, about 90% seen once. This material consisted of CD4+ T cells from peripheral blood mononuclear cells, taken before pregnancy. These TCRs come from a female donor with multiple sclerosis, enrolled in a pregnancy study.

J is TRBJ1-5 and V is TRBV2; possible D gene TRBD1, 6 bases. The CDR3 is 14 amino acids. V dropped 4 bases and J dropped 4 bases, with 11 bases sitting between them. Germline CDR1 and CDR2: SNHLY and FYNNEI. The CDR3 DNA follows: TGTGCCAGCAGTGGACAGGTCGGGAATCAGCCCCAGCATTTT. This codes for CASSGQVGNQPQHF.

J is TRBJ2-1 and V is TRBV29-1; 10 bases are a match to TRBD1. Germline values: CDR1 SQVTM, CDR2 ANQGSEA. Trimming took 3 bases from V and 6 from J; bases not matched to a gene: 17. The CDR3 totals 18 residues. CDR3 coding DNA: TGCAGCGTTGAGGCCTACCGGACGACAGGGGGCACCTCCAATGAGCAGTTCTTC. Protein sequence: CSVEAYRTTGGTSNEQFF.

CDR3 bases: TGTGCCAGCAGCACCCCCCGGGGCTCCTACGAGCAGTACTTC. It codes for CASSTPRGSYEQYF. The rearrangement links TRBV5-4 to TRBJ2-7; TRBD2 might be the D (5 bases). The CDR3 length is 14 residues. V lost 4 bases to trimming and J lost 0 bases, with 11 bases between them. Germline V gene sequence: CDR1 SGHNT, CDR2 YYREEE (reference sequence).

V and J are TRBV4-3 and TRBJ1-1, with 8 bases fitting TRBD1. Germline values: CDR1 LGHNA, CDR2 YSLEER. The trim removed 0 bases at V and 1 base at J, leaving 7 bases unmatched. The CDR3 has 17 residues. The CDR3 nucleotides are TGCGCCAGCAGCCAAGATCTTCGGACAGGGAGGAACACTGAAGCTTTCTTT. It translates to CASSQDLRTGRNTEAFF.

This chain links TRBV4-3 with TRBJ2-3, with 9 bases aligning to TRBD1. J was trimmed by 5 bases and V by 4 bases; bases with no gene match: 4. This CDR3 has 14 residues. CDR1 and CDR2 (germline): LGHNA, YSLEER. CDR3 bases: TGCGCCAGCAGCCTAGGACAGGGGAAAGATACGCAGTATTTT. Its protein is CASSLGQGKDTQYF.

The chain is built from TRBV29-1 and TRBJ2-7; D might be TRBD1 (6 bases). CDR3 length: 15 amino acids. In germline, CDR1 is SQVTM, CDR2 ANQGSEA. The V end was cut by 2 bases, the J end by 2 bases, with 16 bases between. CDR3 protein: CSVETGQGFPYEQYF. The CDR3 bases are TGCAGCGTTGAAACGGGGCAGGGGTTCCCCTACGAGCAGTACTTC.

The chain links TRBV18 to TRBJ1-5; the match to TRBD1 covers 10 bases. Germline V gives CDR1 KGHSH, CDR2 LQKENI. J lost 6 bases, V lost 2 bases, and 7 bases had no gene match. The CDR3 covers 16 residues. CDR3 coding DNA: TGTGCCAGCTCACCAGGGGACAGGGGACCGGGTCAGCCCCAGCATTTT. It yields the protein CASSPGDRGPGQPQHF. Variable domain in full (rest from reference TRBV18 and TRBJ1-5): NAGVMQNPRHLVRRRGQEARLRCSPMKGHSHVYWYRQLPEEGLKFMVYLQKENIIDESGMPKERFSAEFPKEGPSILRIQQVVRGDSAAYFCASSPGDRGPGQPQHFGDGTRLSIL.

The genes are TRBV7-9 and TRBJ2-2; 7 bases align to TRBD1. V lost 5 bases, J lost 6 bases, and 6 bases stayed unmatched. CDR1 SEHNR and CDR2 FQNEAQ come from the germline V gene (reference sequence). The CDR3 consists of 14 residues. Here the CDR3 reads CASSPRGQSGELFF. CDR3 sequence (DNA): TGTGCCAGCAGCCCCCGGGGACAGTCCGGGGAGCTGTTTTTT.

The CDR3 DNA is TGTGCCAGCAGGACGCCGACGGGGAGCTCTGGGGCCAACGTCCTGACTTTC. This translates into CASRTPTGSSGANVLTF. V is TRBV5-4 and J is TRBJ2-6; a weak D match, TRBD2 (5 bases). V gave up 5 bases and J gave up 0 bases, with 15 bases separating them. The V gene's germline CDR1 is SGHNT and CDR2 YYREEE (reference sequence). The CDR3 contains 17 residues.

The chain is built from TRBV19 and TRBJ2-1, with 9 bases fitting TRBD2. The CDR3 spans 16 residues. V dropped 3 bases and J dropped 4; count of bases not matched to a gene: 7. From germline, CDR1 is LNHDA and CDR2 SQIVND (reference sequence). DNA for the CDR3: TGTGCCAGTAGTATTACGAGCGGGGGGCGATACAATGAGCAGTTCTTC. Amino acids: CASSITSGGRYNEQFF. The whole variable domain, remainder taken from reference TRBV19 and TRBJ2-1, is DGGITQSPKYLFRKEGQNVTLSCEQNLNHDAMYWYRQDPGQGLRLIYYSQIVNDFQKGDIAEGYSVSREKKESFPLTVTSAQKNPTAFYLCASSITSGGRYNEQFFGPGTRLTVL.

This clone ranks as medium-sized. V usage is TRBV29-1 and J usage is TRBJ1-2, with D perhaps TRBD1 (5 bases). V was pared by 6 bases and J by 8 bases, with 16 bases between. The CDR3 contains 12 residues. Germline V gene lookup returns CDR1 SQVTM and CDR2 ANQGSEA. CDR3 sequence (DNA): TGCAGCGTCGCCGACAGTGCCGAGGGCTACACCTTC. Its protein product is CSVADSAEGYTF.

This rearrangement joins TRBV4-3 to TRBJ1-2; TRBD1 is a possible D gene (5 bases). CDR1 and CDR2 from the germline V gene are LGHNA and YSLEER. Trimming pared 2 bases from V and 6 bases from J, leaving 16 bases between. This CDR3 contains 15 residues. In DNA form, the CDR3 reads TGCGCCAGCAGCCAACTTCCCTTCGGGGGAAATGGCTACACCTTC. It specifies CASSQLPFGGNGYTF.

This chain links TRBV6-6 with TRBJ2-7; TRBD1 agrees at 8 bases. V dropped 6 bases and J dropped 7; count of bases not matched to a gene: 8. The germline CDR1 and CDR2 sequences are MNHNY and SVGAGI (reference sequence). CDR3 size: 13 residues. CDR3 in DNA: TGTGCCAGCAGCCTAGGACAGGGTACTGAGCAGTACTTC. As protein: CASSLGQGTEQYF.

The rearrangement joins TRBV27 to TRBJ1-1, with 9 bases lining up with TRBD1. Germline V lookup: CDR1 MNHEY, CDR2 SMNVEV (reference sequence). The V segment lost 5 bases and the J segment 4 bases; nucleotides outside the gene matches: 11. CDR3 length: 16 residues. CDR3 sequence reads: CASSAPGTGHFTEAFF. The DNA of the CDR3 is TGTGCCAGCAGTGCGCCCGGGACAGGGCACTTCACTGAAGCTTTCTTT.